This TCR beta chain is drawn from a study of T cell changes during pregnancy in multiple sclerosis. This clone was observed once. This CDR3 is 13 amino acids long. From germline, CDR1 is SGHTA and CDR2 FQGNSA. V was pared by 3 bases and J by 6 bases, with 9 bases between. Sequenced by immunoSEQ multiplex PCR; TCRdb stores in-frame clones only, minus some. The sample lists 52,000 or so clones, about 90% occurring once. This specimen was CD4+ T cells from peripheral blood mononuclear cells, taken in the first trimester of pregnancy. The chain couples TRBV7-2 to TRBJ2-4; weak D call: TRBD1 (6 bases). This clonotype was sampled from a female donor with multiple sclerosis, enrolled in a pregnancy study. CDR3 amino acids: CASSFGQRNIQYF. Here the CDR3 DNA reads TGTGCCAGCAGCTTTGGACAGAGAAACATTCAGTACTTC.